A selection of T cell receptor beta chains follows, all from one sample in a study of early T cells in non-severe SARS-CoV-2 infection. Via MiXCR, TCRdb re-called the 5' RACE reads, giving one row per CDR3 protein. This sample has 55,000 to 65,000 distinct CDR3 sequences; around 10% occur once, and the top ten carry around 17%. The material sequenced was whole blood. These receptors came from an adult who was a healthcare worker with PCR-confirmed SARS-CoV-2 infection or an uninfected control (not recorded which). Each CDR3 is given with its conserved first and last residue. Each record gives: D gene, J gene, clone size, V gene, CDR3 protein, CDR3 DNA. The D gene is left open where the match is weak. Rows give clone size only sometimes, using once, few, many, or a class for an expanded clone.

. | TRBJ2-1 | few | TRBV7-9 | CASSPGTDRGEQFF | TGTGCCAGCAGCCCCGGGACGGATCGAGGTGAGCAGTTCTTC
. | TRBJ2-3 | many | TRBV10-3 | CAISDRDTDTQYF | TGTGCCATCAGTGACAGGGATACAGATACGCAGTATTTT
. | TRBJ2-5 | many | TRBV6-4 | CASTTVTPGGPQETQYF | TGTGCCAGCACCACCGTTACGCCGGGGGGCCCCCAAGAGACCCAGTACTTC
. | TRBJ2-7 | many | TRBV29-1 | CSVKAPWTAYEQYF | TGCAGCGTTAAAGCCCCTTGGACAGCCTACGAGCAGTACTTC
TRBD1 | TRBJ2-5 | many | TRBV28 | CASSVHRQGVVGETQYF | TGTGCCAGCAGTGTCCATCGACAGGGAGTCGTTGGAGAGACCCAGTACTTC
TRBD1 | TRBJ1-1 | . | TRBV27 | CASSLTGQGMNTEAFF | TGTGCCAGCAGTTTAACGGGACAGGGGATGAACACTGAAGCTTTCTTT
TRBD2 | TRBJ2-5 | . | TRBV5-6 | CASSLSPLAGETQYF | TGTGCCAGCAGCTTGAGTCCACTAGCGGGCGAGACCCAGTACTTC
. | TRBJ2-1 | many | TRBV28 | CASSGMGNEQFF | TGTGCCAGCAGTGGGATGGGCAATGAGCAGTTCTTC
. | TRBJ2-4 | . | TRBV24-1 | CATSEGRQAKNIQYF | TGTGCCACCAGTGAGGGGCGTCAAGCCAAAAACATTCAGTACTTC
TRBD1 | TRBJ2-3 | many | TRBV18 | CASSTRTGGGDTQYF | TGTGCCAGCTCAACCCGGACAGGGGGCGGTGATACGCAGTATTTT
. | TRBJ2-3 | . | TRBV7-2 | CASGDTQYF | TGTGCCAGCGGAGATACGCAGTATTTT
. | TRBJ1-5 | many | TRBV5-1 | CASRQTGDTGTQHF | TGCGCCAGCAGACAGACAGGCGACACCGGGACCCAGCATTTT
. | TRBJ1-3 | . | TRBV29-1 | CSVVLWEGNTIYF | TGCAGCGTTGTTCTTTGGGAAGGAAACACCATATATTTT
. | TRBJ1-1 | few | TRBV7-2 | CASSLGRGLVSEAFF | TGTGCCAGCAGCTTAGGTAGGGGCCTGGTATCTGAAGCTTTCTTT
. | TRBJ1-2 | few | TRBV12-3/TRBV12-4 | CASSSPDSFNYGYTF | TGTGCCAGCAGTTCTCCGGACAGTTTTAACTATGGCTACACCTTC
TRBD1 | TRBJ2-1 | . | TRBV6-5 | CASTHRGRGDEQFF | TGTGCCAGCACCCACAGGGGGAGAGGCGATGAGCAGTTCTTC
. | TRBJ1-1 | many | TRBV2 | CASSFGAVDTEAFF | TGTGCCAGCAGTTTCGGGGCAGTCGACACTGAAGCTTTCTTT
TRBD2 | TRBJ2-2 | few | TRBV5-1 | CASSRRLAGGTGELFF | TGCGCCAGCAGCCGGAGACTAGCGGGAGGAACCGGGGAGCTGTTTTTT
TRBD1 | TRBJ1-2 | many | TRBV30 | CAWSVFLVRQGAPGYTF | TGTGCCTGGAGTGTATTCCTAGTGAGACAGGGGGCGCCTGGCTACACCTTC
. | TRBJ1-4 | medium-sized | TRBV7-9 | CASSLVPGSATNEKLFF | TGTGCCAGCAGCTTAGTACCGGGATCTGCAACTAATGAAAAACTGTTTTTT
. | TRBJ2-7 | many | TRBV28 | CASSSSGRSYEQYF | TGTGCCAGCAGTTCGAGCGGGCGATCCTACGAGCAGTACTTC
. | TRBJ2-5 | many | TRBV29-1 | CSVDKASVRETQYF | TGCAGCGTGGATAAGGCTAGCGTTCGAGAGACCCAGTACTTC
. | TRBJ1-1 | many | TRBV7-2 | CASSLAYTEAFF | TGTGCCAGCAGCTTAGCCTACACTGAAGCTTTCTTT
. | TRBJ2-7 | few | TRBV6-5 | CASSYLADQTYEQYF | TGTGCCAGCAGTTACTTAGCGGACCAAACCTACGAGCAGTACTTC
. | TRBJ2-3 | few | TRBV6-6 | CASSYTPVLSTDTQYF | TGTGCCAGCAGTTACACGCCGGTCCTCAGCACAGATACGCAGTATTTT
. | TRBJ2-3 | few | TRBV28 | CASTLGGGSSTDTQYF | TGTGCCAGCACCCTGGGGGGAGGCAGCAGCACAGATACGCAGTATTTT
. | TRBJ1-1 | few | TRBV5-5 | CASSKDTEAFF | TGTGCCAGCAGCAAGGACACTGAAGCTTTCTTT
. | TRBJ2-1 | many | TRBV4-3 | CASSQVRGLPYNEQFF | TGCGCCAGCAGCCAAGTAAGGGGACTCCCCTACAATGAGCAGTTCTTC
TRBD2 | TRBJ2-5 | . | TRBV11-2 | CASSLALAGGPYQETQYF | TGTGCCAGCAGCTTAGCCCTGGCGGGAGGCCCGTACCAAGAGACCCAGTACTTC
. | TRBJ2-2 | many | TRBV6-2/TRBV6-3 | CASSYRSPGNTGELFF | TGTGCCAGCAGTTACCGGTCCCCGGGCAACACCGGGGAGCTGTTTTTT
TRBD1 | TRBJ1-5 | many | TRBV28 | CASSKTGTGAQPQHF | TGTGCCAGCAGTAAGACCGGGACAGGGGCCCAGCCCCAGCATTTT
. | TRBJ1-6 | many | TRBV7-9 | CASRKGGSEGSPLHF | TGTGCCAGCAGAAAAGGGGGGTCGGAGGGCTCACCCCTCCACTTT
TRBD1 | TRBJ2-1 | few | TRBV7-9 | CASSTGTGSIEEQFF | TGTGCCAGCAGCACCGGGACAGGGTCTATAGAGGAGCAGTTCTTC
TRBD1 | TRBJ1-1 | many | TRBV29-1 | CSAETGGGTEAFF | TGCAGCGCAGAAACAGGGGGTGGCACTGAAGCTTTCTTT
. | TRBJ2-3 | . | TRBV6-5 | CASRPLIDTQYF | TGTGCCAGCAGGCCGCTAATCGATACGCAGTATTTT
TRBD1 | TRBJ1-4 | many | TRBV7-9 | CASSPNRGTNEKLFF | TGTGCCAGCAGCCCGAACAGGGGAACTAATGAAAAACTGTTTTTT
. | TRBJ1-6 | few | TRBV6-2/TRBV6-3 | CASSYLVAATHNSPLHF | TGTGCCAGCAGTTACCTTGTGGCAGCAACCCATAATTCACCCCTCCACTTT
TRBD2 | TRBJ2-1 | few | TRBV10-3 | CAISRGTSLDNEQFF | TGTGCCATCAGCCGCGGGACTAGTCTTGACAATGAGCAGTTCTTC
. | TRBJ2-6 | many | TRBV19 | CASSMKGTTGANVLTF | TGTGCCAGTAGTATGAAGGGAACAACTGGGGCCAACGTCCTGACTTTC
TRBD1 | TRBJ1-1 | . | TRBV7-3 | CASSQTGGTEAFF | TGTGCCAGCAGCCAGACAGGGGGGACTGAAGCTTTCTTT
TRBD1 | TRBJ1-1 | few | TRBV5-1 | CASSFRTGDYEAFF | TGCGCCAGCAGCTTTCGGACAGGGGATTATGAAGCTTTCTTT
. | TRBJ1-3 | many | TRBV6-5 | CASSLGGAGNTIYF | TGTGCCAGTTCCCTCGGGGGGGCTGGAAACACCATATATTTT